This note documents a single TCR beta chain sequence. Per the original methods: Estimation of nucleated cell counts was performed using reference gene primer amplification. The assay was immunoSEQ multiplex PCR, and TCRdb's table has in-frame clones only and misses some. V, J and clone size derive from that table, while D and trimming were established from the DNA sequence. Of roughly 250,000 clones detected, approximately 83% appear once; the ten largest clones hold less than 2.5%. Adults between about 18 and 95 years of age took part from 24 US areas. The sample is drawn from a study of blood T cell repertoires in COVID-19. Study-level background: COVID-19 samples, acute and convalescent, were from the United States, Italy and Spain. Sources were T cells, B-cell-depleted T cells, or PBMCs; the material itself was cDNA or gDNA.

V was pared by 0 bases and J by 0 bases, with 13 bases between. CDR3 size: 16 residues. CDR1 and CDR2 (germline): SGDLS, YYNGEE. The sequence derives from a woman in her forties or fifties who had recovered from COVID-19. The sample was PBMCs or T cells enriched from blood (not recorded which). This rearrangement joins TRBV9 to TRBJ2-7, with D maybe TRBD2 (5 bases). The CDR3 sequence is CASSVGLAESSYEQYF. DNA for the CDR3: TGTGCCAGCAGCGTAGGGCTAGCAGAGAGCTCCTACGAGCAGTACTTC.